This T cell receptor (beta chain) appears in the sequencing data of a study of early T cells in non-severe SARS-CoV-2 infection. About the research overall: The chains were unpaired, and the sequenced material was bulk RNA from unsorted whole blood.

Notes on the study in general: Matches to VDJdb favored anti-spike CD8 responses and missed private and CD4 specificities.

The germline V gene has CDR1 LNHDA and CDR2 SQIVND (reference sequence). The CDR3 has 16 residues. Trimming pared 3 bases from V and 7 bases from J, leaving 19 bases between. Attachment of unique molecular identifiers to individual cDNA molecules was performed. Each CDR3 protein is one row after TCRdb ran MiXCR on the 5' RACE reads. The repertoire holds roughly 61,000 distinct CDR3 sequences, with 8% to 10% as singletons. On this clonotype: Its antigen is unknown.

The sequencing input was whole blood. The J gene is TRBJ2-1, the V gene TRBV19; D could derive from TRBD1 or TRBD2 (5 bases each). The TCR comes from an adult who was a healthcare worker with PCR-confirmed SARS-CoV-2 infection or an uninfected control (not recorded which). CDR3 loop: CASSMRSAGTVNEQFF. The CDR3 nucleotides are TGTGCCAGTAGTATGAGATCGGCAGGGACGGTTAATGAGCAGTTCTTC. The complete variable domain, with remaining parts taken from reference TRBV19 and TRBJ2-1, reads DGGITQSPKYLFRKEGQNVTLSCEQNLNHDAMYWYRQDPGQGLRLIYYSQIVNDFQKGDIAEGYSVSREKKESFPLTVTSAQKNPTAFYLCASSMRSAGTVNEQFFGPGTRLTVL.